This paragraph covers one TCR beta chain sequence. Between the trimmed V and J ends, which lost 8 bases and 7 bases, there was a span of 18 bases. The CDR3 runs 14 residues. Germline V gene lookup returns CDR1 MNHNS and CDR2 SASEGT. This record comes from a study of shared T cell receptors in the human thymus. Using immunoSEQ multiplex PCR, the repertoire was profiled, and TCRdb retains in-frame clones only, with some absent. The sample has 700,000 or so clones, approximately 85% seen once; the top ten hold more than 0.008%. The same data also contributed to another study, on human thymus T cells. That study adds: It was healthy Finnish infants having corrective surgery for congenital heart defects who were the donors. Thymus tissue for the work was resected from patients undergoing corrective heart surgery. Thymic and blood repertoires showed apparently biased V and J gene usage. Related reports documented highly overlapping thymic repertoires among unrelated individuals.

The V call is TRBV6-1, the J call TRBJ1-5; D might be TRBD1 (6 bases). The receptor was derived from a girl younger than two with a congenital heart defect. Sequences were obtained from thymocytes. CDR3 bases: TGTGCCAGCGGCAGGACAGATTTAAAGCAGCCCCAGCATTTT. Translation: CASGRTDLKQPQHF.